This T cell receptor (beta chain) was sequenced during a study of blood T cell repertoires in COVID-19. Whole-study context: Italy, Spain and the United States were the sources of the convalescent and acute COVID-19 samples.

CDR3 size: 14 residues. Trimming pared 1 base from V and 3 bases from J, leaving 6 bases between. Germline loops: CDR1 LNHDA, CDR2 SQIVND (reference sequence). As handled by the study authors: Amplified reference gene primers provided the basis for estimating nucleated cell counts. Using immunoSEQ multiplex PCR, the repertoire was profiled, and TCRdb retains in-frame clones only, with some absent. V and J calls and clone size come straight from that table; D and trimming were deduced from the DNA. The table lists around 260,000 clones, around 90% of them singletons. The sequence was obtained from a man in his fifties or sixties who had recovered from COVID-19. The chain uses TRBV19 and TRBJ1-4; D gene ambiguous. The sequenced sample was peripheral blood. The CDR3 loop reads CASSIGASNEKLFF. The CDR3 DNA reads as TGTGCCAGTAGTATAGGGGCTTCTAATGAAAAACTGTTTTTT. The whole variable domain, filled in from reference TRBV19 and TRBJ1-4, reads DGGITQSPKYLFRKEGQNVTLSCEQNLNHDAMYWYRQDPGQGLRLIYYSQIVNDFQKGDIAEGYSVSREKKESFPLTVTSAQKNPTAFYLCASSIGASNEKLFFGSGTQLSVL.